This TCR beta chain was recovered during a study of blood T cell repertoires in COVID-19. CDR1 is SGDLS and CDR2 is YYNGEE in the germline V gene. This CDR3 is 15 amino acids long. V lost 0 bases, J lost 7 bases, and 4 bases stayed unmatched. The protocol was immunoSEQ multiplex PCR, while the TCRdb copy is restricted to in-frame clones and leaves out a portion. The data show under 350,000 clones, with approximately 83% seen just once and approximately 4.4% held by the top ten. This TCR was recovered from a middle-aged woman with acute COVID-19. Input material: PBMCs or T cells enriched from blood (not recorded which). V usage is TRBV9 and J usage is TRBJ2-1, with 10 bases that match TRBD2. The CDR3 sequence is CASSVELAGRNEQFF. DNA for the CDR3: TGTGCCAGCAGCGTAGAACTAGCGGGAAGGAATGAGCAGTTCTTC.